The following is a T cell receptor beta chain sequence with its context. This sample was taken from a study of blood T cells in healthy people across ages. It was with a sample-barcoded 5' primer and a J-beta primer mix that a second PCR of about 7 to 12 cycles was run. Each CDR3 protein is one row after TCRdb ran MiXCR on the 5' RACE reads. This table has hundreds of thousands of distinct CDR3 sequences, around a fifth appearing once. CDR3 length: 16 amino acids. Trimming cost V 2 bases and J 4 bases; bases outside gene matches: 9. Germline CDR1 reads DFQATT; CDR2 reads SNEGSKA (reference sequence). Sequenced input: blood. The chain uses TRBV20-1 and TRBJ2-3, with 10 bases aligning to TRBD2. This clonotype was obtained from a man between 65 and 85 years old in good health. The CDR3 DNA reads as TGCAGTGCTAGAAATAGCGGGGGGCTCGGCCCAGATACGCAGTATTTT. Protein sequence: CSARNSGGLGPDTQYF.